A selection of T cell receptor beta chains follows, all from one sample in a study of response to subunit inactivated influenza vaccine. TCRdb ran MiXCR on the RT-PCR reads and lists one entry per CDR3 protein. The sample consists of about 780,000 distinct CDR3 sequences, about 18% of them appearing once. The source material was PBMCs from blood, sampled around 5 days after vaccination. The receptors here all came from a man aged 45-60 years who received an inactivated influenza vaccine. The conserved cysteine and the conserved F or W are not part of the CDR3 here.

TRBV5-1	TRBJ2-5	ASSANRGGSETQY
TRBV20-1	TRBJ2-7	SAMHGLAGVYEQY
TRBV29-1	TRBJ2-1	SVQRGSNEQF
TRBV4-2	TRBJ1-6	ASSQEGKGSPLH
TRBV20-1	TRBJ2-5	SVPTSGSGETQY
TRBV28	TRBJ2-7	ASTGGVGQGSYEQY
TRBV12-3/TRBV12-4	TRBJ2-3	ASSPVPSSRGGTTDTQY
TRBV6-5	TRBJ2-7	ASSRRDGEQY
TRBV6-1	TRBJ2-1	ASRRVQGGGMNEQF
TRBV5-5	TRBJ2-3	ASRHTGGTDTQY
TRBV6-1	TRBJ1-5	ASSERRGQPQH
TRBV10-3	TRBJ2-5	ATSRREGKQETQY
TRBV12-3/TRBV12-4	TRBJ1-6	ASSLALVPPLH
TRBV27	TRBJ2-7	ASSSPRDRGFYEQY
TRBV6-5	TRBJ2-1	ASSYYRSFNEQF
TRBV29-1	TRBJ2-5	SVRRETQY
TRBV3-1	TRBJ1-1	ASSSGERAEAF
TRBV20-1	TRBJ2-5	SARMDSGSGTQY
TRBV10-2	TRBJ2-1	ASSLGLAGGSSYNEQF
TRBV10-3	TRBJ2-4	AISESRGWPKNIRY
TRBV7-2	TRBJ2-5	ASSLVGTTEETQY
TRBV5-1	TRBJ2-2	ASSLAGLAGTGELF
TRBV5-5	TRBJ2-5	ASSLASVGETQY
TRBV6-1	TRBJ2-2	ASSEVAQNTGELF
TRBV5-6	TRBJ1-6	ASSLDRGTSPLH
TRBV7-9	TRBJ2-1	ASSPINNEQF
TRBV13	TRBJ2-7	ASSLSGMGTYEQY
TRBV10-3	TRBJ2-5	AISESVISRGAETQY
TRBV20-1	TRBJ2-7	SAPAVASGGREQY
TRBV20-1	TRBJ2-1	TAAPSSYNEQF
TRBV20-1	TRBJ2-2	SAREGGSNTGELF
TRBV6-1	TRBJ2-3	ASSVLAGGSLNTDTQY
TRBV6-1	TRBJ1-4	ASRGTGKGEKLF
TRBV12-3/TRBV12-4	TRBJ2-2	ASSFGLAELELF
TRBV24-1	TRBJ2-1	ATSDFRASGITYNEQF
TRBV4-3	TRBJ2-1	ASSQDTRLGNEQF
TRBV9	TRBJ2-3	ASSVYGRGDTQY
TRBV6-2/TRBV6-3	TRBJ2-2	ASSYGGLAAGELF
TRBV12-3/TRBV12-4	TRBJ2-5	ASSLGLAGLQETQY
TRBV5-1	TRBJ1-6	ASSLGGEGNSPLH
TRBV6-5	TRBJ1-2	ASSSSRQRNYGYT
TRBV5-1	TRBJ2-1	ASSTQRANRGEQF
TRBV15	TRBJ2-3	ATNRRKRGLSTDTQY
TRBV20-1	TRBJ1-2	SVYNVGGYT
TRBV10-2	TRBJ2-7	ASSESLGLGSYEQY